The clone carrying this T cell receptor (beta chain) came up a few times. The antigen is unknown. The record originates from a study of shared clonotypes between healthy human individuals. Overall study findings and caveats: Among donors, sharing of clonotypes was expected to be affected by sequencing depth. When compared with the clonotypes that were shared by all four sorted-subset donors, the non-shared clonotypes turned out to have lower generation probabilities. Rarefaction demonstrated incomplete sorted-subset sequencing despite large depth. Generally, naive subsets came out with larger estimated richness than memory subsets.

TCRdb keeps only in-frame clones here, not all; method: immunoSEQ multiplex PCR. The sample includes 1 million to 1.2 million clones, 70% to 85% seen only once; the top ten take roughly 0.9%. Trimming took 4 bases from V and 5 from J; bases not matched to a gene: 10. This CDR3 comprises 15 residues. Germline V gene data show CDR1 as LNHDA and CDR2 as SQIVND (reference sequence). The chain joins TRBV19 to TRBJ1-1; 7 bases line up with TRBD1. The sequenced material came from memory CD4+ T cells from PBMCs. The sample's subset: CD45RA-negative fraction. The receptor comes from a man in his late teens or twenties in good health. Some clones in this sample may be carry-over from other donors' samples. The CDR3 sequence is CASSTNRDRGTEAFF. CDR3 coding DNA: TGTGCCAGTAGTACGAACCGGGACAGAGGGACTGAAGCTTTCTTT.